A selection of T cell receptor beta chains follows, all from one sample in a study of blood T cell repertoires in COVID-19. Method: immunoSEQ multiplex PCR; TCRdb's copy keeps in-frame clones and lacks some. The repertoire holds 250,000 to 300,000 clones, with 70% to 90% as singletons. Sample: peripheral blood. These receptors were obtained from a woman aged 70-85 years with acute or convalescent COVID-19. CDR3s include the opening cysteine and the closing phenylalanine or tryptophan. A D gene is named only where the DNA matches it firmly. The size entry is marked missing in some rows and otherwise reads once, few, many or a size class.

CDR3	DNA	D	J	size	V
CASSERLAGYNEQFF	TGTGCCAGCAGTGAAAGACTAGCGGGGTACAATGAGCAGTTCTTC	TRBD2	TRBJ2-1	once	TRBV2
CARSPLEQIEEEKLFF	TGTGCCAGAAGCCCCTTGGAGCAGATCGAGGAAGAAAAACTGTTTTTT	.	TRBJ1-4	.	TRBV5-3
CASRGLAFREQFF	TGTGCCAGCCGGGGACTAGCGTTCAGGGAGCAGTTCTTC	TRBD2	TRBJ2-1	.	TRBV2
CASSAGTGSPYEQYF	TGTGCCAGCTCAGCGGGGACAGGTTCTCCCTACGAGCAGTACTTC	TRBD1	TRBJ2-7	.	TRBV18
CASRGLAGAYNEQFF	TGTGCCAGCAGGGGACTAGCGGGGGCCTACAATGAGCAGTTCTTC	TRBD2	TRBJ2-1	.	TRBV2
CAVAGTGGDEQFF	TGTGCCGTAGCCGGGACAGGGGGTGATGAGCAGTTCTTC	TRBD1	TRBJ2-1	.	TRBV30
CASSAGGGAEKDTQYF	TGTGCCAGCAGCGCCGGAGGGGGGGCCGAAAAAGATACGCAGTATTTT	.	TRBJ2-3	.	TRBV9
CASSPRTSGYTDTQYF	TGTGCCAGCAGTCCCCGGACTAGCGGATACACAGATACGCAGTATTTT	TRBD2	TRBJ2-3	.	TRBV2
CSARTGDKAFF	TGCAGTGCTCGGACAGGGGATAAAGCTTTCTTT	TRBD1	TRBJ1-1	.	TRBV20-1
CAISEGDSLNTEAFF	TGTGCCATCAGTGAGGGAGACAGCCTGAACACTGAAGCTTTCTTT	.	TRBJ1-1	.	TRBV10-3
CASSPGGLSTQETQYF	TGCGCCAGCAGCCCGGGGGGCTTGTCGACCCAAGAGACCCAGTACTTC	.	TRBJ2-5	.	TRBV5-1
CASSQGDRANYGYTF	TGTGCCAGCAGCCAAGGAGACAGGGCTAACTATGGCTACACCTTC	TRBD1	TRBJ1-2	.	TRBV3-1/TRBV3-2
CASSSGLANEKLFF	TGTGCCAGCAGTTCAGGGTTAGCTAATGAAAAACTGTTTTTT	.	TRBJ1-4	.	TRBV3-1/TRBV3-2
CASTLRENTGELFF	TGTGCCAGCACCCTGAGGGAGAACACCGGGGAGCTGTTTTTT	.	TRBJ2-2	.	TRBV2
CSVVTTGETQYF	TGCAGCGTTGTCACAACGGGGGAGACCCAGTACTTC	.	TRBJ2-5	.	TRBV29-1
CASSSPLGGGKAFF	TGTGCCAGCAGTTCTCCCCTAGGGGGAGGGAAAGCTTTCTTT	.	TRBJ1-1	.	TRBV27
CASSVDPGRTGNTIYF	TGTGCCAGCAGCGTAGATCCGGGGAGGACAGGAAACACCATATATTTT	.	TRBJ1-3	.	TRBV9
CASEKRGGSTDTQYF	TGTGCTAGTGAGAAGCGGGGGGGCAGCACAGATACGCAGTATTTT	TRBD2	TRBJ2-3	.	TRBV12-5
CASSYGLGTGSGEQFF	TGTGCCAGCAGTTACGGGCTCGGGACAGGAAGCGGTGAGCAGTTCTTC	TRBD1	TRBJ2-1	.	TRBV6-6
CASSAGTGFAETQYF	TGTGCCAGCAGTGCTGGGACAGGGTTTGCAGAGACCCAGTACTTC	TRBD1	TRBJ2-5	.	TRBV7-9
CASSALPGQGGRLEAFF	TGTGCCAGCAGTGCCCTTCCCGGACAGGGAGGGCGCCTTGAAGCTTTCTTT	TRBD1	TRBJ1-1	.	TRBV25-1
CASDTDPMCQPQHF	TGCGCCAGCGACACCGACCCCATGTGTCAGCCCCAGCATTTT	.	TRBJ1-5	.	TRBV5-1
CASSTTRHGPNRRTEAFF	TGTGCCAGTAGTACCACGAGGCACGGCCCGAATAGGAGGACTGAAGCTTTCTTT	.	TRBJ1-1	.	TRBV19
CAWSPGFHYEQYF	TGTGCCTGGAGTCCCGGGTTCCACTACGAGCAGTACTTC	.	TRBJ2-7	.	TRBV30
CASSGGRSYNSPLHF	TGTGCCAGTAGCGGGGGACGCAGCTATAATTCACCCCTCCACTTT	.	TRBJ1-6	.	TRBV19
CASSLEQDYGYTF	TGTGCCAGCAGTTTAGAACAGGACTATGGCTACACCTTC	.	TRBJ1-2	.	TRBV28
CASSDRRLAGGAYEQYF	TGTGCCAGCAGTGACCGTAGACTAGCGGGGGGAGCCTACGAGCAGTACTTC	TRBD2	TRBJ2-7	.	TRBV6-1
CASSPGRVREQYF	TGTGCCAGCAGTCCAGGGAGGGTAAGGGAGCAGTACTTC	TRBD2	TRBJ2-7	.	TRBV28
CASSPAGLPNTGELFF	TGTGCCAGCAGTCCAGCGGGGCTACCGAACACCGGGGAGCTGTTTTTT	TRBD2	TRBJ2-2	.	TRBV27
CASSDPYWTSGDGETQYF	TGCGCCAGCAGTGACCCCTATTGGACTAGCGGGGACGGGGAGACCCAGTACTTC	TRBD2	TRBJ2-5	.	TRBV10-2
CASSLAWDSQANTDTQYF	TGTGCCAGCAGCTTGGCCTGGGACAGCCAGGCTAACACAGATACGCAGTATTTT	TRBD1	TRBJ2-3	.	TRBV7-9
CSGRGTGLDNEQFF	TGCAGCGGAAGAGGGACAGGGCTCGACAATGAGCAGTTCTTC	TRBD1	TRBJ2-1	.	TRBV29-1